This TCR beta chain stems from a study of OX40 agonist ivuxolimab in advanced cancers. TCRdb's table, derived via immunoSEQ multiplex PCR, lists solely in-frame clones and lacks some. This table holds more than 65,000 clones, roughly 85% found once. J lost 6 bases, V lost 0 bases, and 2 bases had no gene match. The CDR3 extends over 14 amino acids. Germline loops: CDR1 SGHRS, CDR2 YFSETQ. The sample was CD4+ or CD8+ T cells sorted from blood, taken in a trial of the OX40 agonist ivuxolimab. V usage is TRBV5-1 and J usage is TRBJ2-7, with 11 nucleotides matching TRBD1. This sequence originates from an adult with an advanced solid tumor such as melanoma, head and neck, liver or kidney cancer. CDR3 sequence: CASSLGTGGREQYF. In DNA form, the CDR3 reads TGCGCCAGCAGCTTGGGGACAGGGGGCCGCGAGCAGTACTTC.